What follows are 6 T cell receptor beta chains derived from one specimen sequenced in a study of T cells in Graves' hyperthyroidism and ophthalmopathy. Amplification yielded TCR beta CDR3 regions, with RNA transcripts as the source. First-round RT-PCR with HTBI primers amplified the TCR CDR3 region. One entry per CDR3 protein, called by TCRdb with MiXCR from the multiplex PCR reads. The repertoire includes about 420,000 distinct CDR3 sequences, approximately 15% of them detected once, and 5% to 6% sits in the top ten. The specimen was blood. Every receptor here comes from a young woman with Graves' hyperthyroidism.

The sample holds many counts of this clonotype. The chain links TRBV5-1 to TRBJ1-1; 7 positions match TRBD1. J gave up 1 base and V 7 bases, and 4 bases lay outside the gene matches. Germline-derived CDR1 and CDR2 are SGHRS and YFSETQ. This CDR3 is 13 amino acids long. CDR3 in DNA: TGCGCCAGCGGGGGACAGACGAACACTGAAGCTTTCTTT. Its translation: CASGGQTNTEAFF.

The chain combines TRBV20-1 with TRBJ1-5; the D gene is possibly TRBD1 (6 bases). Trimming shortened V by 6 bases and J by 0 bases, and 12 bases separated the two germline ends. Germline CDR1 is DFQATT and CDR2 is SNEGSKA (reference sequence). The CDR3 extends over 14 amino acids. The CDR3 protein is CSAEQGFSNQPQHF. The CDR3 DNA reads as TGCAGTGCAGAACAGGGTTTTAGCAATCAGCCCCAGCATTTT.

This clonotype was picked up one time. The chain recombines TRBV6-1 with TRBJ1-6; D is ambiguous. The CDR3 runs 16 residues. The V gene's germline CDR1 is MNHNS and CDR2 SASEGT. With 2 bases removed from V and 9 bases from J, the gap between germline ends came to 17 bases. In nucleotides, the CDR3 is TGTGCCAGCAGTGAACTGGCCCCCCCGGTTGGTTCACCCCTCCACTTT. Its protein product is CASSELAPPVGSPLHF.

The chain employs TRBV6-4 and TRBJ1-5; TRBD1 matches at 7 bases. The CDR3 covers 15 residues. Germline CDR1 reads MRHNA; CDR2 reads SNTAGT. V lost 2 bases and J lost 7; bases outside the gene matches: 8. CDR3 sequence: CASSDRGGAEQPQHF. The CDR3 DNA reads as TGTGCCAGCAGTGACCGAGGGGGCGCCGAACAGCCCCAGCATTTT.

This chain connects TRBV12-3 or TRBV12-4 to TRBJ2-7; 8 bases are a match to TRBD2. This CDR3 is 14 amino acids long. V shed 7 bases, J shed 2 bases, and the junction held 7 bases outside the gene matches. In DNA form, the CDR3 reads TGTGCCAGCACTCTCTCAGCGGGAGCCTACGAGCAGTACTTC. Its protein product is CASTLSAGAYEQYF.

A remark on this clonotype: Compared with germline, one end of the junction differs, possibly owing to a read error. The chain employs TRBV12-3 or TRBV12-4 and TRBJ1-5; D perhaps matches TRBD1 (5 bases). This CDR3 contains 15 residues. CDR3: CASSLGGFRNQPQHF. In DNA, the CDR3 is TGTGCCAGCAGTTTGGGGGGGTTTCGCAATCAGCCCCAGCATTTC.